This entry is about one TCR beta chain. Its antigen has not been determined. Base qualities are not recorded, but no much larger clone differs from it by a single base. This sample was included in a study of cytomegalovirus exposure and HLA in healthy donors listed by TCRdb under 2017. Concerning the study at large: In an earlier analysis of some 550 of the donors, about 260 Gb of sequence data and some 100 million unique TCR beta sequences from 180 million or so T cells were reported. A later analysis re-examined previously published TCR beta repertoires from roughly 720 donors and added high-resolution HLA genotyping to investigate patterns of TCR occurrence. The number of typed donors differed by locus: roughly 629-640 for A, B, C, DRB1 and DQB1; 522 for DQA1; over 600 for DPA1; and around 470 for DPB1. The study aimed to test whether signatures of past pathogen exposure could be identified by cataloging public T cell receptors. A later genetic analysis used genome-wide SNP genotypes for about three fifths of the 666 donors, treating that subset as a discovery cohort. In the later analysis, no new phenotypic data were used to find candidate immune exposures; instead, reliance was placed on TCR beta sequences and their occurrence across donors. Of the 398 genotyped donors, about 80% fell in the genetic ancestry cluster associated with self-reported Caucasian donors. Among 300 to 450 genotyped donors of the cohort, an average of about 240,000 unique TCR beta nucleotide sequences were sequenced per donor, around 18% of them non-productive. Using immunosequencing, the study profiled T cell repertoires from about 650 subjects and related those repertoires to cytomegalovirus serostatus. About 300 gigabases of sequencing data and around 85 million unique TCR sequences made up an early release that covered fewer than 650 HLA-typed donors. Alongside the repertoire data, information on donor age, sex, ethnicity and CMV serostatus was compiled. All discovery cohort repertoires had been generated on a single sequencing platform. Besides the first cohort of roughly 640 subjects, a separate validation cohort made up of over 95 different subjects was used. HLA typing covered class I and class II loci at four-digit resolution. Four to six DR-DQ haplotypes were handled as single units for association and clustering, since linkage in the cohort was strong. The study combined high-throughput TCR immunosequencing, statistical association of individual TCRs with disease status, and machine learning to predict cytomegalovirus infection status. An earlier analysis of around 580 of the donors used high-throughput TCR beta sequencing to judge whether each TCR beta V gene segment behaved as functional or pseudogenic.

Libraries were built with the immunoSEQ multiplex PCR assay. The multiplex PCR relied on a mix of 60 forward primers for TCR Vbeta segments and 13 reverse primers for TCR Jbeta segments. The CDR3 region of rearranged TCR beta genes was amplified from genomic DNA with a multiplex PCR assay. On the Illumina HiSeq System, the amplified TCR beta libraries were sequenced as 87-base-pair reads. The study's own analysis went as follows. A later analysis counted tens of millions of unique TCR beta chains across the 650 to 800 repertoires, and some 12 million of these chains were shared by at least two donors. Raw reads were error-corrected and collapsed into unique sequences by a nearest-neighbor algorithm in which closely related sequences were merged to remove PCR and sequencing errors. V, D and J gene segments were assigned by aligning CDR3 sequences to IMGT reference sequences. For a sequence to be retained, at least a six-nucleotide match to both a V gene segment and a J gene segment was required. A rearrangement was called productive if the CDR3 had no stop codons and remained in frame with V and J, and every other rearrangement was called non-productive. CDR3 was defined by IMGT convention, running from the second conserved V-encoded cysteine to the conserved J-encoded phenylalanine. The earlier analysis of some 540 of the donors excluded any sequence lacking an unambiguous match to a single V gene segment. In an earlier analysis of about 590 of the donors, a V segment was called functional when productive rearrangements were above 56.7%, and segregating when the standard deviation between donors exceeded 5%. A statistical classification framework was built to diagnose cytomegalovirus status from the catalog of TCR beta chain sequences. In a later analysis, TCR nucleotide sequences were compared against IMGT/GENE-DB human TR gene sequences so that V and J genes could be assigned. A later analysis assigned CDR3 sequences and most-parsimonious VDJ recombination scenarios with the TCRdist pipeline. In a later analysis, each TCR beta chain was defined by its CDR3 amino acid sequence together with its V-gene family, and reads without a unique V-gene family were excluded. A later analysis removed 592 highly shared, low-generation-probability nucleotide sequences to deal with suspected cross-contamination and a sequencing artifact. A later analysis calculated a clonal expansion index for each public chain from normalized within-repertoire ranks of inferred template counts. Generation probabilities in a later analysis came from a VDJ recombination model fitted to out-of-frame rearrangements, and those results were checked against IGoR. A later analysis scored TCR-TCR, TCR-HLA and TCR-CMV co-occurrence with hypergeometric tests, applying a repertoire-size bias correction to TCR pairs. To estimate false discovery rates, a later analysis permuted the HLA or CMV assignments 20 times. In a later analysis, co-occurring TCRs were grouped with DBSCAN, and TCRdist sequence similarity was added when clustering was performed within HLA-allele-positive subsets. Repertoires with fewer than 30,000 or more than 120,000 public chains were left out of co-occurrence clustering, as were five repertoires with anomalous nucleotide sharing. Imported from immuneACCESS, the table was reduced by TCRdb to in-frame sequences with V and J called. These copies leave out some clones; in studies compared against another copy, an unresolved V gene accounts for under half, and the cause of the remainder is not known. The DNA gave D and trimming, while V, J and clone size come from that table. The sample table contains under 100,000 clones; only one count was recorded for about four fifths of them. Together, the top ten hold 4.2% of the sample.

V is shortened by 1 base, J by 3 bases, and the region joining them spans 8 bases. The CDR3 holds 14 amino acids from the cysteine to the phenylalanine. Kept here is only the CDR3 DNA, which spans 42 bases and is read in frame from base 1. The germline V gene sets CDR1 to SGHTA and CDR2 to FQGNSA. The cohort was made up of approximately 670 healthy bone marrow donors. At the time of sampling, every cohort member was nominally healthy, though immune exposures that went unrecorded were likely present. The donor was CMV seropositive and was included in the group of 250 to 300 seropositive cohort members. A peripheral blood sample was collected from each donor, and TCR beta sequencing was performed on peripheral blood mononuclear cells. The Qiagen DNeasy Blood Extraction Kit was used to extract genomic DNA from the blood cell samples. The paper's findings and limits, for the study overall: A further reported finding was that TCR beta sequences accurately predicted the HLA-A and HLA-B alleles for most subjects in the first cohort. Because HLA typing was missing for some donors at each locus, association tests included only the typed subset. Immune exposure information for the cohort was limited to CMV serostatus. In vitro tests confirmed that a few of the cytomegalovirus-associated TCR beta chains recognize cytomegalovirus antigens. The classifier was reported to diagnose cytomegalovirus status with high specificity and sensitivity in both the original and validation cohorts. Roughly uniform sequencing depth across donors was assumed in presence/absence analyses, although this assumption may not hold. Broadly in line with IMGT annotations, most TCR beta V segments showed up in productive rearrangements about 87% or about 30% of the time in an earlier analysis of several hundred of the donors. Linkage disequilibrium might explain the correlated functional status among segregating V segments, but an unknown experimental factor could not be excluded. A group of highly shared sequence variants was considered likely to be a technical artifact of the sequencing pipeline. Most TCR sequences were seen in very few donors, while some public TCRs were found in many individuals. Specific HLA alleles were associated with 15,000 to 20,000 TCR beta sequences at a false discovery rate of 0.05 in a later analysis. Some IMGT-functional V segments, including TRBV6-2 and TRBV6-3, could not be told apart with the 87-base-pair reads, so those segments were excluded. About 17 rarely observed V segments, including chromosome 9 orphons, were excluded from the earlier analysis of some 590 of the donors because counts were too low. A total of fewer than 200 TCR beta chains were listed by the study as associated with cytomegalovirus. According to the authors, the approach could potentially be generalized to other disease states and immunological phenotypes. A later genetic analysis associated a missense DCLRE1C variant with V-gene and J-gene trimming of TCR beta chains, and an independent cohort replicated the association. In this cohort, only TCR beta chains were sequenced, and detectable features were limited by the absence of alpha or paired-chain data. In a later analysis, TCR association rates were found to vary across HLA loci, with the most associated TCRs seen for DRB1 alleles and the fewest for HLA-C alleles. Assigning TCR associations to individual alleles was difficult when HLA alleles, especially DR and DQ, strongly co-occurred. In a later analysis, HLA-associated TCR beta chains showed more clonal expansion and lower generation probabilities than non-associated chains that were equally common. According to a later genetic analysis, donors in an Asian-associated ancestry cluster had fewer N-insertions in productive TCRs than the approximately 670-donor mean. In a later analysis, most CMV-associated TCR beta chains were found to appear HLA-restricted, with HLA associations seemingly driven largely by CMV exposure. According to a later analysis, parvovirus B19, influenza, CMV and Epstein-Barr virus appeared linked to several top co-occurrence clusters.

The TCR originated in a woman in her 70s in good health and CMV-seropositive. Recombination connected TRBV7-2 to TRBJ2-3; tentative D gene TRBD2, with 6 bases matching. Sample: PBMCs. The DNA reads TGTGCCAGCAGCTTAGGACTAGTAACAGATACGCAGTATTTT. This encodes CASSLGLVTDTQYF.